This entry concerns a single T cell receptor (beta chain). Its antigen is unknown. This entry comes from a study of T cells in Graves' hyperthyroidism and ophthalmopathy. Study results and limitations: Among thyroid clonotypes expanded above 0.001, most also appeared in blood.

Used for diagnoses were clinical symptoms, serum thyroxine and TRAb, thyroid ultrasound and orbital computed tomography. The source of the PBMCs was over 8.5 ml of fresh peripheral blood. The CDR3 regions of TCR beta were amplified from RNA transcripts. HTBI primers were employed in a first-round RT-PCR of the TCR CDR3. TCRdb reprocessed the multiplex PCR reads via MiXCR and lists one record per CDR3 protein. The repertoire has some 510,000 distinct CDR3 sequences, around 21% of them found once; the top ten carry more than 25%. The sample was blood. This sequence was found in a man aged 18 to 29 with Graves' hyperthyroidism.

CDR3 sequence (DNA): TGTGCCAGCAGCCAAGTAGATTTTGGGGACTATCAGCCCCAGCATTTT. This codes for CASSQVDFGDYQPQHF. The gene calls are TRBV4-2 and TRBJ1-5, with a tentative D call TRBD1 (5 bases). The CDR3 loop spans 16 amino acids. The V end was cut by 1 base, the J end by 5 bases, with 15 bases between. CDR1 LGHNA and CDR2 YNFKEQ come from the germline V gene.